Below are 22 T cell receptor beta chains sequenced from a single sample in a study of memory CD4+ T cells and cytomegalovirus serostatus. The protocol was immunoSEQ multiplex PCR, while the TCRdb copy is restricted to in-frame clones and leaves out a portion. The sample has tens of thousands of clones; more than 65% are singletons. The sort gate was single viable CD3+CD4+CD8-CD45RO+ cells for memory CD4+ T cells. Sample: memory CD4+ T cells from blood. The receptors come from an adult in good health and CMV-seronegative.

The chain joins TRBV9 to TRBJ2-5, with D possibly matching TRBD1 (6 bases). Germline V gene sequence: CDR1 SGDLS, CDR2 YYNGEE. Trimming pared 4 bases from V and 0 bases from J, leaving 28 bases between. This CDR3 spans 20 amino acids. CDR3 nucleotide sequence: TGTGCCAGCAGCCCCGCAGGTGTGGGGACAACGACCTTGTACCAAGAGACCCAGTACTTC. The encoded protein is CASSPAGVGTTTLYQETQYF.

The chain carries TRBV6-1 and TRBJ1-5; 10 bases map to TRBD1. V dropped 6 bases and J dropped 5; count of bases not matched to a gene: 7. CDR3 length equals 15 residues. Germline V gene data show CDR1 as MNHNS and CDR2 as SASEGT. The CDR3 sequence is CASRGTGVSDQPQHF. The CDR3 region has the DNA TGTGCCAGCAGGGGGACAGGGGTATCGGATCAGCCCCAGCATTTT.

V is TRBV2 and J is TRBJ2-3; 9 positions match TRBD2. There are 15 residues in the CDR3. With 3 bases clipped from V and 2 bases from J, the junction kept 3 bases outside the gene matches. Looked up from germline, CDR1 is SNHLY and CDR2 is FYNNEI. CDR3: CASSDLAGNTDTQYF. CDR3 DNA sequence: TGTGCCAGCAGTGACCTAGCGGGGAACACAGATACGCAGTATTTT. Based on the CDR3 plus reference TRBV2 and TRBJ2-3, the full variable domain is EPEVTQTPSHQVTQMGQEVILRCVPISNHLYFYWYRQILGQKVEFLVSFYNNEISEKSEIFDDQFSVERPDGSNFTLKIRSTKLEDSAMYFCASSDLAGNTDTQYFGPGTRLTVL.

This clone was counted a few times. The chain has TRBV7-3 and TRBJ1-1, with D unresolved. V lost 5 bases to trimming and J lost 0 bases, with 7 bases between them. Looked up from germline, CDR1 is SGHTA and CDR2 is FQGTGA. The CDR3 spans 13 residues. The CDR3 spells CASSNAMNTEAFF. In nucleotides, the CDR3 is TGTGCCAGCAGCAATGCGATGAACACTGAAGCTTTCTTT. Looking up the rest from reference TRBV7-3 and TRBJ1-1 gives the full variable domain: GAGVSQTPSNKVTEKGKYVELRCDPISGHTALYWYRQSLGQGPEFLIYFQGTGAADDSGLPNDRFFAVRPEGSVSTLKIQRTERGDSAVYLCASSNAMNTEAFFGQGTRLTVV.

The chain joins TRBV9 to TRBJ1-1; D is undetermined. The CDR3 contains 13 residues. Germline CDR1 is SGDLS and CDR2 is YYNGEE. V was clipped by 0 bases and J by 3 bases, with 6 bases between them. The chain's CDR3 is CASSVDTHTEAFF. CDR3 bases: TGTGCCAGCAGCGTAGACACCCACACTGAAGCTTTCTTT.

The CDR3 loop is CASSVDRGQHGYTF. In DNA, the CDR3 is TGTGCCAGCAGCGTGGACAGGGGGCAACATGGCTACACCTTC. The V gene is TRBV6-4, the J gene TRBJ1-2, with TRBD1 matching 11 bases. Germline V CDR1 and CDR2: MRHNA, SNTAGT. CDR3 length: 14 amino acids. Trimming at V came to 6 bases and at J to 6 bases, leaving 6 bases not matched to a gene.

This clone is termed medium-sized. V gene TRBV28 combines with J gene TRBJ1-1; D gene unclear. CDR1 MDHEN and CDR2 SYDVKM come from the germline V gene. The CDR3 totals 15 residues. V gave up 6 bases and J gave up 2 bases, with 16 bases separating them. The CDR3 region is CASRRRVSRNTEAFF. Written as DNA, the CDR3 is TGTGCCAGCAGGAGGAGGGTGTCCCGAAACACTGAAGCTTTCTTT.

This CDR3 reads CASSEGALLDGYTF. CDR3 sequence (DNA): TGTGCCAGCAGTGAAGGGGCCTTACTGGATGGCTACACCTTC. V gene TRBV6-1 combines with J gene TRBJ1-2, with D unclear. This CDR3 region has 14 residues. Germline V gene data show CDR1 as MNHNS and CDR2 as SASEGT. Deletions cut 1 base from V and 6 bases from J, with 12 bases between.

V and J are TRBV5-1 and TRBJ2-1; D is perhaps TRBD1 or TRBD2 (6 bases each). CDR1 SGHRS and CDR2 YFSETQ come from the germline V gene. CDR3 size: 16 residues. Between the trimmed V and J ends, which lost 2 bases and 7 bases, there was a span of 19 bases. CDR3 amino acids: CASSFLQAGGQNEQFF. DNA of the CDR3: TGCGCCAGCAGCTTCCTACAGGCCGGGGGCCAGAATGAGCAGTTCTTC.

This clone was recorded once. The J gene is TRBJ2-1, the V gene TRBV5-1; tentatively, D is TRBD2 (5 bases). The CDR3 spans 16 residues. The germline gives CDR1 SGHRS, CDR2 YFSETQ. Trimming cost V 4 bases and J 8 bases, with 22 bases left between them. This chain's CDR3 is CASSIGMGPTGDEQFF. CDR3 nucleotides: TGCGCCAGCAGCATTGGTATGGGCCCCACCGGGGATGAGCAGTTCTTC.

The rearrangement joins TRBV6-1 to TRBJ1-1; D not resolved. CDR1 and CDR2 (germline): MNHNS, SASEGT. V dropped 3 bases and J dropped 2 bases, with 4 bases sitting between them. This CDR3 is built from 12 residues. The CDR3 here is CASSDPNTEAFF. In DNA form, the CDR3 reads TGTGCCAGCAGTGACCCAAACACTGAAGCTTTCTTT.

The chain recombines TRBV28 with TRBJ2-3; D call uncertain. V lost 4 bases to trimming and J lost 2 bases, with 1 base between them. This CDR3 has 11 amino acids. In germline, CDR1 is MDHEN, CDR2 SYDVKM. Here the CDR3 reads CASSYTDTQYF. The CDR3 bases are TGTGCCAGCAGTTACACAGATACGCAGTATTTT.

This clone has just one count. The rearrangement uses TRBV5-1 and TRBJ2-5, with TRBD2 matching 9 bases. V was clipped by 2 bases and J by 5 bases; unmatched bases: 10. The germline CDR1 and CDR2 sequences are SGHRS and YFSETQ. CDR3 length: 16 amino acids. CDR3 in amino acids: CASSFRLAGRGETQYF. The CDR3, as DNA: TGCGCCAGCAGCTTCAGGCTAGCGGGGAGAGGGGAGACCCAGTACTTC.

The J gene is TRBJ1-4, the V gene TRBV2, with 10 nucleotides matching TRBD1. The CDR3 loop spans 14 amino acids. After removal of 8 bases from V and 8 bases from J, the junction contained 8 bases not matched to a gene. The germline gives CDR1 SNHLY, CDR2 FYNNEI. CDR3 residues: CASARQGAQEKLFF. In DNA, the CDR3 is TGTGCCAGCGCCAGACAGGGGGCGCAGGAAAAACTGTTTTTT.

V gene TRBV4-2 combines with J gene TRBJ2-7, with TRBD2 identical over 7 bases. V lost 4 bases, J lost 5 bases, and 14 bases stayed unmatched. Germline V gene data show CDR1 as LGHNA and CDR2 as YNFKEQ. The CDR3 consists of 16 residues. The CDR3 nucleotides read TGTGCCAGCAGCCCGGGCAGGTACCTTGCGGGGGACGAGCAGTACTTC. Translated: CASSPGRYLAGDEQYF.

This clone has only a few counts. V is TRBV11-2 and J is TRBJ1-1; D is uncertain. The CDR3 has 14 residues. Per germline, CDR1 SGHAT and CDR2 FQNNGV. Between the trimmed V and J ends, which lost 0 bases and 6 bases, there was a span of 11 bases. CDR3 region: CASSLDGQYSEAFF. In DNA, the CDR3 is TGTGCCAGCAGCTTAGACGGCCAGTACTCTGAAGCTTTCTTT.

The chain carries TRBV27 and TRBJ2-1; D unclear. Germline assignment: CDR1 MNHEY and CDR2 SMNVEV (reference sequence). The CDR3 runs to 15 residues. V lost 6 bases and J 4 bases, leaving 16 bases between the germline ends. The DNA for the CDR3 is TGTGCCAGCAGGATAGACTCCGTCGGGTACAATGAGCAGTTCTTC. It translates to CASRIDSVGYNEQFF.

The chain is built from TRBV29-1 and TRBJ2-2; a possible D gene is TRBD2 (5 bases). The V end lost 6 bases, the J end lost 3 bases, and 8 bases lay between the germline ends. Germline CDR1 is SQVTM and CDR2 is ANQGSEA. The CDR3 has 12 amino acids. The CDR3 bases are TGCAGCGTGAGCGGTGACACCGGGGAGCTGTTTTTT. Its translation: CSVSGDTGELFF.

The chain uses TRBV30 and TRBJ2-1, with D possibly matching TRBD1 (6 bases). The V gene's germline CDR1 is GTSNPN and CDR2 SVGIG (reference sequence). This CDR3 is 13 amino acids long. The chain's CDR3 is CAREGETYNEQFF. The CDR3 DNA is TGTGCAAGAGAGGGGGAGACCTACAATGAGCAGTTCTTC.

The rearrangement uses TRBV6-6 and TRBJ1-3; 7 positions agree with TRBD1. Germline CDR1 MNHNY, CDR2 SVGAGI (reference sequence). V lost 5 bases to trimming and J lost 4 bases; unmatched junction nucleotides: 2. CDR3 length equals 13 residues. DNA of the CDR3: TGTGCCAGCAGTACGACAGGGGGAAACACCATATATTTT. Protein sequence: CASSTTGGNTIYF.

The chain joins TRBV25-1 to TRBJ2-1; 11 bases map to TRBD1. J lost 2 bases, V lost 6 bases, and 6 bases had no gene match. CDR3 length: 16 amino acids. Looked up from germline, CDR1 is MGHDK and CDR2 is SYGVNS. The CDR3 sequence is CASRATGQGAYNEQFF. The CDR3 coding sequence is TGTGCCAGCAGAGCAACGGGACAGGGGGCCTACAATGAGCAGTTCTTC. Variable domain in full (rest from reference TRBV25-1 and TRBJ2-1): EADIYQTPRYLVIGTGKKITLECSQTMGHDKMYWYQQDPGMELHLIHYSYGVNSTEKGDLSSESTVSRIRTEHFPLTLESARPSHTSQYLCASRATGQGAYNEQFFGPGTRLTVL.

This chain connects TRBV19 to TRBJ1-5; 9 nucleotides match TRBD1. CDR3 length: 15 residues. The germline gives CDR1 LNHDA, CDR2 SQIVND (reference sequence). Trimming cost V 5 bases and J 1 base; bases outside gene matches: 3. The CDR3 coding sequence is TGTGCCAGTAGTTCGACAGGGGGAAGCAATCAGCCCCAGCATTTT. It encodes CASSSTGGSNQPQHF.